What follows are 21 T cell receptor beta chains derived from one specimen sequenced in a study of CD8+CD57+ T cells in acquired aplastic anemia. Genomic DNA served as template for TCR beta VDJ and CDR3 profiling. MiXCR, run by TCRdb on the reads, gives a single entry per CDR3 protein. Of roughly 200,000 distinct CDR3 sequences listed, under 65% are singletons. Sequenced sample: sorted CD4+, CD8+, or CD8+CD57+ T cells (not recorded which) from PBMCs. The receptors originated from a human donor in good health.

The CDR3 loop reads CASSYGREAGELFF. The CDR3 DNA reads as TGTGCCAGCAGTTATGGCAGGGAGGCCGGGGAGCTGTTTTTT. The J gene is TRBJ2-2, the V gene TRBV6-2 or TRBV6-3; possibly TRBD2 for D (6 bases). CDR1 is MNHEY, CDR2 SVGEGT, per germline. The CDR3 runs to 14 residues. V lost 3 bases, J lost 6 bases, and 11 bases lay in between.

This clonotype appeared once. Likely a read error: the CDR3 ends without its conserved phenylalanine or tryptophan. The V call is TRBV5-1, the J call TRBJ2-7; either TRBD1 or TRBD2 may fit D (5 bases each). Germline CDR1 SGHRS, CDR2 YFSETQ. The ends were cut back, 0 bases at V and 6 bases at J, with 16 bases in the middle. The CDR3 covers 15 residues. This CDR3 is CASSLARGRYFEQYL. CDR3 sequence (DNA): TGCGCCAGCAGCTTGGCCCGGGGCAGGTACTTCGAGCAGTACCTC.

V gene TRBV7-9 combines with J gene TRBJ1-1; 7 bases match TRBD1. The CDR3 is 11 amino acids. V was clipped by 8 bases and J by 4 bases; unmatched bases: 1. The germline V gene has CDR1 SEHNR and CDR2 FQNEAQ (reference sequence). This chain's CDR3 is CASRQGTEAFF. The CDR3 coding sequence is TGTGCCAGCCGACAGGGCACTGAAGCTTTCTTT.

This sequence joins TRBV7-3 and TRBJ2-7; D may be TRBD2 (6 bases). From germline, CDR1 is SGHTA and CDR2 FQGTGA. CDR3 size: 14 residues. V lost 2 bases and J lost 2, with 10 bases in between. The CDR3 bases are TGTGCCAGCAGCTTAGGCCCGGGGGCCTACGAGCAGTACTTC. This translates into CASSLGPGAYEQYF.

The DNA for the CDR3 is TGCAGTGGCATGGGACTAGCGGGGAATGAGCAGTTCTTC. Translated, it gives CSGMGLAGNEQFF. The V call is TRBV20-1, the J call TRBJ2-1; 13 positions match TRBD2. CDR3 length equals 13 residues. Germline assignment: CDR1 DFQATT and CDR2 SNEGSKA (reference sequence). With 7 bases clipped from V and 7 bases from J, the junction kept 4 bases outside the gene matches.

The chain has TRBV10-3 and TRBJ2-5, with a weak D call TRBD1 (6 bases). The V gene's germline CDR1 is ENHRY and CDR2 SYGVKD. The V end lost 6 bases, the J end lost 7 bases, and 15 bases lay between the germline ends. This CDR3 spans 13 amino acids. The CDR3, as DNA: TGTGCCATCAGGACGGGTCCCAGGGGGACCCAGTACTTC. Translating it yields CAIRTGPRGTQYF.

The chain employs TRBV19 and TRBJ2-3, with D possibly matching TRBD2 (6 bases). Germline CDR1 reads LNHDA; CDR2 reads SQIVND (reference sequence). Trimming removed 7 bases from V and 4 bases from J, with 12 bases in between. This CDR3 contains 13 residues. The CDR3 loop is CASKTGAADTQYF. CDR3 sequence (DNA): TGTGCCAGTAAGACGGGAGCAGCAGATACGCAGTATTTT.

As DNA, the CDR3 is TGTGCCATCAGTGGGAAATACTACAATGAGCAGTTCTTC. It codes for CAISGKYYNEQFF. The V and J genes are TRBV10-3 and TRBJ2-1; D call uncertain. There are 13 residues in the CDR3. The germline gives CDR1 ENHRY, CDR2 SYGVKD. V lost 4 bases to trimming and J lost 3 bases, with 7 bases between them.

The rearrangement uses TRBV12-3 or TRBV12-4 and TRBJ2-7; 8 nucleotides match TRBD2. This CDR3 is built from 14 residues. Unmatched junction bases numbered 11, after V lost 6 bases and J lost 7 bases. CDR3 loop: CASRLAGGNGEQYF. The CDR3 DNA reads as TGTGCCAGCAGGCTCGCGGGAGGTAATGGGGAGCAGTACTTC.

V and J are TRBV4-3 and TRBJ1-2, with D unclear. Germline CDR1 and CDR2: LGHNA and YSLEER. V lost 4 bases to trimming and J lost 0 bases, with 12 bases between them. The CDR3 length is 15 residues. The CDR3 spells CASSLKDNANYGYTF. In DNA, the CDR3 is TGCGCCAGCAGCCTCAAGGATAATGCTAACTATGGCTACACCTTC.

This chain joins TRBV7-2 and TRBJ2-1; maybe TRBD1 (6 bases). Germline CDR1 is SGHTA and CDR2 is FQGNSA. Trimming removed 5 bases at V and 0 bases at J, with 11 bases between. This CDR3 is 15 amino acids long. The CDR3 DNA reads as TGTGCCAGCAGCCATCAGGGGAGCTCCTACAATGAGCAGTTCTTC. The encoded protein is CASSHQGSSYNEQFF.

This clonotype was picked up many times. The junction and the germline gene differ at one end; a read error may be behind it. V and J are TRBV7-7 and TRBJ2-1; D remains ambiguous. CDR1 is SSHAT, CDR2 FNYEAQ, per germline (reference sequence). CDR3 length: 12 amino acids. CDR3 coding DNA: TGTGCTAGCAGCCCCTCGGGCTGGGAGCAGTTCTTC. Encoded protein: CASSPSGWEQFF.

Written as DNA, the CDR3 is TGTGCCAGCAGCTTATATGGGGACTCACAAGAGACCCAGTACTTC. Its protein product is CASSLYGDSQETQYF. The gene calls are TRBV7-8 and TRBJ2-5; weak D call: TRBD2 (6 bases). Trimming removed 2 bases from V and 2 bases from J, with 12 bases in between. Germline V gene sequence: CDR1 SGHVS, CDR2 FQNEAQ. CDR3 length equals 15 residues.

In this sample, this clonotype turned up many times. The genes are TRBV5-1 and TRBJ1-1; tentatively, D is TRBD1 (5 bases). Trimming took off 4 bases at V and 5 bases at J, with 18 bases between the two ends. The germline V gene encodes CDR1 SGHRS and CDR2 YFSETQ. The CDR3 is made up of 15 amino acids. The CDR3 coding sequence is TGCGCCAGCAGCCCCGGCTCGGGGGGGACTACTGAAGCTTTCTTT. As protein: CASSPGSGGTTEAFF.

The chain couples TRBV7-8 to TRBJ2-5, with D unresolved. CDR3 length: 14 amino acids. The V gene's germline CDR1 is SGHVS and CDR2 FQNEAQ. The V and J ends lost 1 base and 4 bases respectively, with 10 bases between them. As DNA, the CDR3 is TGTGCCAGCAGCTTAGGGAGAGGTTCAGAGACCCAGTACTTC. The encoded protein is CASSLGRGSETQYF.

The chain uses TRBV6-4 and TRBJ2-2; D ambiguous. Trimming shortened V by 2 bases and J by 6 bases, and 7 bases separated the two germline ends. CDR3 length equals 13 residues. The germline V gene encodes CDR1 MRHNA and CDR2 SNTAGT. Here the CDR3 reads CASSDREAGELFF. The CDR3 DNA reads as TGTGCCAGCAGTGACAGGGAAGCCGGGGAGCTGTTTTTT.

The table lists this clonotype with a few counts. The germline gene is not matched at one end of the junction; a read error may be the cause. The rearrangement links TRBV5-6 to TRBJ2-2; the match to TRBD2 covers 8 bases. CDR1 SGHDT and CDR2 YYEEEE come from the germline V gene. The CDR3 is 11 amino acids. The CDR3 DNA reads as TGTGCCAGCAGCGTCGGGGGGGAGCTGTCTTTT. Its translation: CASSVGGELSF.

The chain employs TRBV20-1 and TRBJ2-7; D remains unclear. Germline V gives CDR1 DFQATT, CDR2 SNEGSKA (reference sequence). V lost 3 bases and J lost 3, with 15 bases in between. The CDR3 spans 14 residues. The CDR3 bases are TGCAGTGCTAGGTCTATCATTACTGGCTACGAGCAGTACTTC. It translates to CSARSIITGYEQYF.

This clonotype was observed many times. V usage is TRBV19 and J usage is TRBJ2-7; maybe TRBD1 (6 bases). The CDR3 totals 13 residues. Deletions cut 4 bases from V and 3 bases from J, with 10 bases between. Germline loops: CDR1 LNHDA, CDR2 SQIVND (reference sequence). This CDR3 is CASSTSQGYEQYF. Written as DNA, the CDR3 is TGTGCCAGTAGTACCTCACAGGGCTACGAGCAGTACTTC. Full variable domain (remainder filled in from reference TRBV19 and TRBJ2-7): DGGITQSPKYLFRKEGQNVTLSCEQNLNHDAMYWYRQDPGQGLRLIYYSQIVNDFQKGDIAEGYSVSREKKESFPLTVTSAQKNPTAFYLCASSTSQGYEQYFGPGTRLTVT.

On this clonotype itself: A read error is possible here, since a much larger clone lies one base away. The genes are TRBV7-2 and TRBJ2-1; 8 positions agree with TRBD2. The CDR3 covers 15 residues. Per the germline V gene, CDR1 is SGHTA and CDR2 is FQGNSA. The CDR3 DNA reads TGTGCCAGCAGCCCTGGGACTAGTAGCTACAGTGAGCAGTTCTTC. Translation: CASSPGTSSYSEQFF.

This clonotype occurred many times. The chain recombines TRBV6-4 with TRBJ2-5, with 16 nucleotides matching TRBD2. V was pared by 0 bases and J by 3 bases, with 16 bases of the junction left unmatched. The CDR3 spans 22 residues. Germline-derived CDR1 and CDR2 are MRHNA and SNTAGT. The CDR3 coding sequence is TGTGCCAGCAGTGACTCTAGATGGGGACTAGCGGGAGGGATTGAGAGGAAAGAGACCCAGTACTTC. Its translation: CASSDSRWGLAGGIERKETQYF.